The 31 T cell receptor beta chains below all came from one sample that was sequenced in a study of T-cell memory formation after mild COVID-19. MiXCR was run by TCRdb on the 5' RACE reads, yielding one entry per CDR3 protein. The sample holds roughly 310,000 distinct CDR3 sequences, less than 20% seen once. Input material: PBMCs or a T cell subset sorted from them (not recorded which). All receptors come from a man between 18 and 35 years old who had mild COVID-19 (a few samples of this study predate the infection). Cell type and time point are not known.

This clonotype showed up just a few times. The V gene is TRBV5-1, the J gene TRBJ1-1; 10 bases fit TRBD1. The V and J ends lost 4 bases and 3 bases, in that order; junction bases with no gene match: 3. CDR1 and CDR2 from the germline V gene are SGHRS and YFSETQ. The CDR3 is 14 amino acids. CDR3 DNA: TGCGCCAGCAGCACCGGACAGGGGGACACTGAAGCTTTCTTT. It specifies CASSTGQGDTEAFF.

In its sample, this clonotype was seen once. V is TRBV7-6 and J is TRBJ1-2, with no clear D. Looked up from germline, CDR1 is SGHVS and CDR2 is FNYEAQ. This CDR3 contains 14 residues. V was clipped by 5 bases and J by 8 bases, with 18 bases between them. Here the CDR3 reads CASSPWTSPWGYTF. CDR3 nucleotides: TGTGCCAGCAGCCCCTGGACCTCCCCCTGGGGCTACACCTTC.

The CDR3 is CASSQIGQGENTEAFF. CDR3 nucleotide sequence: TGCGCCAGCAGCCAAATTGGACAGGGTGAGAACACTGAAGCTTTCTTT. This chain connects TRBV4-1 to TRBJ1-1, with 8 bases lining up with TRBD1. Germline values: CDR1 MGHRA, CDR2 YSYEKL. With V trimmed by 2 bases and J by 1 base, 6 bases remained unmatched. The CDR3 runs to 16 residues.

This clonotype was observed a few times. The chain carries TRBV20-1 and TRBJ1-6; D may be TRBD1 (6 bases). Germline V CDR1 and CDR2: DFQATT, SNEGSKA (reference sequence). The length of the CDR3 is 15 residues. Trimming shortened V by 0 bases and J by 10 bases, and 16 bases separated the two germline ends. In nucleotides, the CDR3 is TGCAGTGCTAGAGATCTGGGCAGGGGTGGATCACCCCTCCACTTT. This gives the protein CSARDLGRGGSPLHF.

The CDR3 loop is CASSPYPTSLGEKLFF. For the CDR3, the DNA is TGTGCCAGCTCACCCTACCCGACGTCCCTGGGGGAAAAACTGTTTTTT. J is TRBJ1-4 and V is TRBV18; D not resolved. In germline, CDR1 is KGHSH, CDR2 LQKENI. The CDR3 consists of 16 residues. V lost 3 bases, J lost 8 bases, and 19 bases lay in between. Full variable domain (missing parts from reference TRBV18 and TRBJ1-4): NAGVMQNPRHLVRRRGQEARLRCSPMKGHSHVYWYRQLPEEGLKFMVYLQKENIIDESGMPKERFSAEFPKEGPSILRIQQVVRGDSAAYFCASSPYPTSLGEKLFFGSGTQLSVL.

V is TRBV27 and J is TRBJ2-6, with D unresolved. Germline V gene lookup returns CDR1 MNHEY and CDR2 SMNVEV (reference sequence). Deletions cut 0 bases from V and 0 bases from J, with 6 bases between. The CDR3 length is 16 residues. CDR3 loop: CASSLSFGSGANVLTF. In DNA, the CDR3 is TGTGCCAGCAGTTTATCGTTTGGCTCTGGGGCCAACGTCCTGACTTTC.

DNA for the CDR3: TGTGCCAGCAGTCAAATCAAGGGCGATGGCTACACCTTC. Protein sequence: CASSQIKGDGYTF. This chain links TRBV6-5 with TRBJ1-2; D not certain. Germline CDR1 MNHEY, CDR2 SVGAGI. The CDR3 runs to 13 residues. V was pared by 5 bases and J by 6 bases, with 13 bases between.

The chain has TRBV5-1 and TRBJ1-1; 8 nucleotides match TRBD1. With V trimmed by 2 bases and J by 4 bases, 4 bases remained unmatched. The CDR3 contains 14 residues. Germline V gene lookup returns CDR1 SGHRS and CDR2 YFSETQ. The CDR3 sequence is CASSFLTGGTEAFF. The CDR3 nucleotides are TGCGCCAGCAGCTTCCTTACAGGGGGCACTGAAGCTTTCTTT.

This clonotype was observed a few times. CDR3 nucleotide sequence: TGTGCCAGCAGCTTAGCGGGAGTTGTGGGGACGGAGGTACGGTACGAGCAGTACGTC. It translates to CASSLAGVVGTEVRYEQYV. The chain recombines TRBV7-8 with TRBJ2-7; D is possibly TRBD1 or TRBD2 (5 bases each). The CDR3 covers 19 residues. V lost 0 bases and J 4 bases, leaving 25 bases between the germline ends. Per germline, CDR1 SGHVS and CDR2 FQNEAQ.

This clonotype was seen once. The chain recombines TRBV5-3 with TRBJ2-1, with D perhaps matching TRBD2 (7 bases). TRBV5-3 is placed among ORFs of uncertain function. The CDR3 spans 14 residues. Trimming took off 0 bases at V and 7 bases at J, with 11 bases between the two ends. This CDR3 is CARSLVGGPNEQFF. CDR3 bases: TGTGCCAGAAGCTTGGTCGGGGGGCCTAATGAGCAGTTCTTC.

This clonotype was observed a few times. V is TRBV5-1 and J is TRBJ2-7; TRBD1 matches at 10 bases. Unmatched junction bases numbered 3, after V lost 3 bases and J lost 6 bases. This CDR3 is built from 13 residues. Germline CDR1 reads SGHRS; CDR2 reads YFSETQ. In DNA form, the CDR3 reads TGCGCCAGCAGCTGGGGGACAGGGGCCGAGCAGTACTTC. Translating gives CASSWGTGAEQYF.

The chain is built from TRBV4-2 and TRBJ2-3; TRBD1 agrees at 10 bases. The trim removed 0 bases at V and 6 bases at J, leaving 6 bases unmatched. Germline assignment: CDR1 LGHNA and CDR2 YNFKEQ. The CDR3 consists of 16 residues. CDR3 in DNA: TGTGCCAGCAGCCAAGACGACAGGGGGCAAGGGGATACGCAGTATTTT. Amino acid sequence: CASSQDDRGQGDTQYF.

This clonotype was seen a handful of times. The chain recombines TRBV6-1 with TRBJ1-6; 9 bases align to TRBD1. The V gene's germline CDR1 is MNHNS and CDR2 SASEGT. This CDR3 has 13 amino acids. With 6 bases clipped from V and 8 bases from J, the junction kept 2 bases outside the gene matches. CDR3 nucleotides: TGTGCCAGCAGCACAGGGGGCTATTCACCCCTCCACTTT. This encodes CASSTGGYSPLHF.

This clonotype was recorded a few times. The rearrangement uses TRBV7-8 and TRBJ2-3; 7 bases align to TRBD2. Germline CDR1 is SGHVS and CDR2 is FQNEAQ. Trimming at V came to 6 bases and at J to 1 base, leaving 10 bases not matched to a gene. CDR3 length: 16 amino acids. CDR3 in amino acids: CASRFRAGVGTDTQYF. Here the CDR3 DNA reads TGTGCCAGCAGGTTTAGGGCGGGGGTTGGCACAGATACGCAGTATTTT.

This clonotype was counted a few times. V is TRBV5-1 and J is TRBJ2-5; D gene unclear. Germline assignment: CDR1 SGHRS and CDR2 YFSETQ. The CDR3 covers 16 residues. V lost 0 bases, J lost 0 bases, and 12 bases lay in between. The CDR3 here is CASSLVAPTYQETQYF. The CDR3 DNA is TGCGCCAGCAGCTTGGTGGCACCCACGTACCAAGAGACCCAGTACTTC.

This clonotype was counted between two and nine times. This chain connects TRBV18 to TRBJ2-3, with 11 bases lining up with TRBD2. Per the germline V gene, CDR1 is KGHSH and CDR2 is LQKENI. CDR3 size: 16 residues. The junction had 8 bases not matched to a gene; V was cut back by 4 bases and J by 5 bases. CDR3 sequence (DNA): TGTGCCAGCTCACAGCTAGCGGGGGGACATGGAGATACGCAGTATTTT. This gives the protein CASSQLAGGHGDTQYF. Supplemented by reference TRBV18 and TRBJ2-3, the full variable domain reads NAGVMQNPRHLVRRRGQEARLRCSPMKGHSHVYWYRQLPEEGLKFMVYLQKENIIDESGMPKERFSAEFPKEGPSILRIQQVVRGDSAAYFCASSQLAGGHGDTQYFGPGTRLTVL.

The chain employs TRBV7-9 and TRBJ1-1, with TRBD1 as a possible D gene (5 bases). CDR1 is SEHNR and CDR2 is FQNEAQ in the germline V gene (reference sequence). This CDR3 is 13 amino acids long. The V gene lost 7 bases and the J gene lost 7 bases, with 16 bases spanning the gap. The CDR3 DNA is TGTGCCAGCACAGCCCAAACCCAGGGTGAAGCTTTCTTT. Protein product: CASTAQTQGEAFF. Combining the CDR3 with reference TRBV7-9 and TRBJ1-1 gives the whole variable domain DTGVSQNPRHKITKRGQNVTFRCDPISEHNRLYWYRQTLGQGPEFLTYFQNEAQLEKSRLLSDRFSAERPKGSFSTLEIQRTEQGDSAMYLCASTAQTQGEAFFGQGTRLTVV.

The chain is built from TRBV4-3 and TRBJ2-5; the D is unclear. The CDR3 is 14 residues long. From germline, CDR1 is LGHNA and CDR2 YSLEER. The V gene lost 5 bases and the J gene lost 5 bases, with 15 bases spanning the gap. For the CDR3, the DNA is TGCGCCAGCAGCTACGGCGGCAGGCTGGAGACCCAGTACTTC. The encoded protein is CASSYGGRLETQYF.

This clonotype occurred many times. This chain links TRBV2 with TRBJ2-1; 7 positions match TRBD2. Trimming cost V 4 bases and J 8 bases; bases outside gene matches: 8. Germline V gives CDR1 SNHLY, CDR2 FYNNEI. The CDR3 totals 14 residues. The CDR3 region has the DNA TGTGCCAGCAGTGGTGGGAGGGTCCGGGATGAGCAGTTCTTC. Amino acid sequence: CASSGGRVRDEQFF.

The rearrangement uses TRBV5-1 and TRBJ2-5, with 11 bases lining up with TRBD1. Germline-derived CDR1 and CDR2 are SGHRS and YFSETQ. This CDR3 region has 15 residues. After removal of 5 bases from V and 3 bases from J, the junction contained 6 bases not matched to a gene. The CDR3 sequence is CASSFGQGAEETQYF. DNA for the CDR3: TGCGCCAGCAGTTTCGGACAGGGGGCGGAAGAGACCCAGTACTTC. The full variable domain, with the rest looked up from reference TRBV5-1 and TRBJ2-5, is KAGVTQTPRYLIKTRGQQVTLSCSPISGHRSVSWYQQTPGQGLQFLFEYFSETQRNKGNFPGRFSGRQFSNSRSEMNVSTLELGDSALYLCASSFGQGAEETQYFGPGTRLLVL.

CDR3 in DNA: TGTGCCAGTAGCCCAGGAGGATGGGGCAATGAGCAGTTCTTC. It specifies CASSPGGWGNEQFF. The V call is TRBV19, the J call TRBJ2-1, with D possibly matching TRBD2 (5 bases). Germline CDR1 and CDR2: LNHDA and SQIVND (reference sequence). The CDR3 covers 14 residues. The ends were cut back, 6 bases at V and 6 bases at J, with 15 bases in the middle.

This clonotype was counted between two and nine times. The genes are TRBV18 and TRBJ1-6; D may be TRBD1 (5 bases). The V gene's germline CDR1 is KGHSH and CDR2 LQKENI. The V gene lost 1 base and the J gene lost 7 bases, with 8 bases spanning the gap. The length of the CDR3 is 14 residues. The CDR3, as DNA: TGTGCCAGCTCACCACAGGGGTTGAATTCACCCCTCCACTTT. This encodes CASSPQGLNSPLHF. Filled out from reference TRBV18 and TRBJ1-6, the complete variable domain reads NAGVMQNPRHLVRRRGQEARLRCSPMKGHSHVYWYRQLPEEGLKFMVYLQKENIIDESGMPKERFSAEFPKEGPSILRIQQVVRGDSAAYFCASSPQGLNSPLHFGNGTRLTVT.

This rearrangement joins TRBV4-1 to TRBJ2-7, with TRBD1 as a possible D gene (5 bases). V was trimmed by 8 bases and J by 0 bases, leaving 5 bases between them. Germline loops: CDR1 MGHRA, CDR2 YSYEKL. This CDR3 region has 11 residues. The CDR3 reads CASGHSYEQYF. The DNA for the CDR3 is TGCGCCAGCGGACACTCCTACGAGCAGTACTTC.

This clonotype was counted ten times or more. The chain employs TRBV12-3 or TRBV12-4 and TRBJ1-5; tentative D call: TRBD1 (5 bases). With 6 bases removed from V and 5 bases from J, the gap between germline ends came to 11 bases. There are 13 residues in the CDR3. CDR3 sequence: CASRQDRYQPQHF. Written as DNA, the CDR3 is TGTGCCAGCAGACAGGACCGCTATCAGCCCCAGCATTTT.

This clonotype was seen only a few times. The V gene is TRBV5-1, the J gene TRBJ2-2, with a weak D call TRBD2 (5 bases). The CDR3 loop spans 15 amino acids. The V and J ends lost 7 bases and 3 bases respectively, with 16 bases between them. CDR1 SGHRS and CDR2 YFSETQ come from the germline V gene. The CDR3 coding sequence is TGCGCCAGCGTCTCCGGGTGGCGGGACACCGGGGAGCTGTTTTTT. Translation: CASVSGWRDTGELFF.

In this sample, this clonotype turned up a few times. V gene TRBV11-1 combines with J gene TRBJ2-5, with D perhaps given as TRBD1 or TRBD2 (5 bases each). The CDR3 contains 12 residues. V gave up 7 bases and J gave up 4 bases, with 10 bases separating them. CDR1 and CDR2 (germline): SGHAT, FQDESV (reference sequence). CDR3 bases: TGTGCCAGCAACCGGGACCGAGAGACCCAGTACTTC. Its translation is CASNRDRETQYF.

This chain connects TRBV30 to TRBJ1-1; 12 nucleotides agree with TRBD1. Germline CDR1 GTSNPN, CDR2 SVGIG (reference sequence). Trimming removed 5 bases from V and 10 bases from J; junction bases left unmatched: 8. CDR3 size: 13 residues. CDR3: CAWGTGGVQRAFF. DNA for the CDR3: TGTGCCTGGGGGACAGGGGGCGTGCAGCGAGCTTTCTTT.

This chain connects TRBV9 to TRBJ2-3, with 9 nucleotides matching TRBD1. The length of the CDR3 is 15 residues. The junction had 6 bases not matched to a gene; V was cut back by 5 bases and J by 2 bases. The germline V gene encodes CDR1 SGDLS and CDR2 YYNGEE. Written as DNA, the CDR3 is TGTGCCAGCAGACAGGGGGCTCGGGTCACAGATACGCAGTATTTT. Translating gives CASRQGARVTDTQYF.

This clonotype has more than one count but fewer than ten. The chain links TRBV6-5 to TRBJ2-5; D not resolved. The V end was cut by 5 bases, the J end by 1 base, with 11 bases between. The CDR3 covers 14 residues. Germline loops: CDR1 MNHEY, CDR2 SVGAGI. CDR3 nucleotides: TGTGCCAGCAGTCGGACGTACGCCCAAGAGACCCAGTACTTC. It encodes CASSRTYAQETQYF.

The V and J genes are TRBV5-1 and TRBJ2-2; TRBD2 aligns across 10 bases. CDR1 SGHRS and CDR2 YFSETQ come from the germline V gene. The CDR3 covers 15 residues. Germline trimming cut 2 bases from V and 7 bases from J; bases unmatched to any gene: 5. Here the CDR3 reads CASSLAGGPVGELFF. CDR3 DNA sequence: TGCGCCAGCAGCTTAGCGGGGGGGCCCGTCGGGGAGCTGTTTTTT. Using reference TRBV5-1 and TRBJ2-2 for the parts outside the CDR3, the full variable domain is KAGVTQTPRYLIKTRGQQVTLSCSPISGHRSVSWYQQTPGQGLQFLFEYFSETQRNKGNFPGRFSGRQFSNSRSEMNVSTLELGDSALYLCASSLAGGPVGELFFGEGSRLTVL.

This clonotype occurred a few times. The chain employs TRBV11-2 and TRBJ2-7; 10 positions match TRBD1. CDR1 and CDR2 from the germline V gene are SGHAT and FQNNGV. The CDR3 runs to 15 residues. The J segment lost 6 bases and the V segment lost 5 bases, leaving 10 bases of the junction unmatched. The CDR3 DNA sequence: TGTGCCAGCAGCGCCCGGGACAGGGGCTTCATCGAGCAGTACGTC. This encodes CASSARDRGFIEQYV.